Given below is one T cell receptor (beta chain) in context. This sample was included in a study of blood T cell repertoires in COVID-19. Study overall: Samples came from the United States, Italy and Spain, spanning acute and convalescent COVID-19. In each case, the material was cDNA or gDNA derived from T cells, B-cell-depleted T cells, or PBMCs.

Data came from immunoSEQ multiplex PCR; TCRdb stores just in-frame clones and leaves some out. The top ten clones hold 2.9% of a sample with around 200,000 clones, approximately 82% of them seen once. V gave up 5 bases and J gave up 3 bases, with 7 bases separating them. CDR3 length: 12 residues. The V gene is TRBV12-3 or TRBV12-4, the J gene TRBJ2-5, with D possibly TRBD1 on 6 matching bases. The sequenced material came from peripheral blood. The TCR was taken from a man aged 45 to 65 with active or convalescent COVID-19. The CDR3 DNA reads TGTGCCAGCAGTACAGGGAAAGAGACCCAGTACTTC. Encoded protein: CASSTGKETQYF.